This T cell receptor (beta chain) was sequenced in a study of identical twins. Whole-study results and caveats: Researchers caution that invariant MAIT and iNKT cells could partly confound zero-insertion analyses.

This clonotype was observed a few times. What it recognizes is unknown. The CDR3 runs 13 residues. V lost 7 bases and J 3 bases, leaving 10 bases between the germline ends. TCRdb re-derived calls from the 5' RACE reads in MiXCR, one entry per CDR3 protein. Here the sample spans 200,000 to 250,000 distinct CDR3 sequences, 10% to 15% being singletons. Separately, the same data were catalogued under a study of yellow fever vaccine responses in identical twins.

This chain joins TRBV12-3 or TRBV12-4 and TRBJ2-1; D gene uncertain. The sequence derives from a woman younger than 35 in good health. Input material: memory (CD45RO+) T cells sorted from blood. CDR3 residues: CASKFKGYNEQFF. The CDR3 DNA reads as TGTGCCAGCAAGTTTAAGGGCTACAATGAGCAGTTCTTC.